The 16 T cell receptor beta chains reported below all come from one sample, sequenced in a study of blood T cell repertoires in COVID-19. Profiled with immunoSEQ multiplex PCR; TCRdb holds only in-frame clones, not every one. Of 84,000 or so clones listed, roughly 87% are singletons. Material: peripheral blood. These receptors originate from a man aged 60 to 75 with acute or convalescent COVID-19.

The chain uses TRBV21-1 and TRBJ1-4; the D call of TRBD1 is as the table states it, not checked on the DNA. TRBV21-1 corresponds to a pseudogene. The CDR3 sequence is 14 residues long. The CDR3 sequence is CASSKLQGGEKLFF. The CDR3 nucleotides read TGTGCCAGCAGCAAGTTGCAGGGTGGTGAAAAACTGTTTTTT.

The chain employs TRBV6-5 and TRBJ1-1; 7 positions agree with TRBD1. CDR3 length: 15 residues. Losses at the gene ends were 1 base for V and 4 bases for J; bases not matched to a gene: 6. Per the germline V gene, CDR1 is MNHEY and CDR2 is SVGAGI. As DNA, the CDR3 is TGTGCCAGCAGTTACTTCCAGGGGGTGGGCACTGAAGCTTTCTTT. Its translation: CASSYFQGVGTEAFF.

V and J are TRBV10-3 and TRBJ2-1; D not certain. The ends were cut back, 4 bases at V and 6 bases at J, with 10 bases in the middle. The CDR3 is 13 amino acids. Germline lookup yields CDR1 ENHRY and CDR2 SYGVKD. The CDR3 is CAISGSDSNEQFF. In DNA form, the CDR3 reads TGTGCCATCAGTGGGTCCGACTCCAATGAGCAGTTCTTC.

This chain joins TRBV5-4 and TRBJ1-3; TRBD1 matches at 9 bases. This CDR3 contains 14 residues. Germline V CDR1 and CDR2: SGHNT, YYREEE (reference sequence). V was pared by 4 bases and J by 4 bases, with 3 bases of the junction left unmatched. The CDR3 reads CASSTGTGGNTIYF. In DNA form, the CDR3 reads TGTGCCAGCAGCACCGGGACAGGGGGAAACACCATATATTTT.

The CDR3 DNA is TGTGCCAGCAGCACCGGTGGAGGTTGGCAGCCCCAGCATTTT. Translating gives CASSTGGGWQPQHF. The J gene is TRBJ1-5, the V gene TRBV7-2; D remains ambiguous. CDR1 is SGHTA and CDR2 is FQGNSA in the germline V gene. Trimming shortened V by 5 bases and J by 7 bases, and 15 bases separated the two germline ends. The CDR3 loop spans 14 amino acids.

The chain recombines TRBV4-3 with TRBJ1-2; weak D call: TRBD1 (6 bases). The CDR3 runs 15 residues. Per the germline V gene, CDR1 is LGHNA and CDR2 is YSLEER. V lost 1 base and J lost 3, with 12 bases in between. This chain's CDR3 is CASSQGLQGYYGYTF. As DNA, the CDR3 is TGCGCCAGCAGCCAAGGGCTCCAGGGGTACTATGGCTACACCTTC.

The rearrangement uses TRBV14 and TRBJ1-2, with 7 nucleotides matching TRBD1. Looked up from germline, CDR1 is SGHDN and CDR2 is FVKESK. Trimming cost V 4 bases and J 7 bases; bases outside gene matches: 6. The CDR3 contains 13 residues. Here the CDR3 reads CASSPNRGGGYTF. The CDR3 DNA reads as TGTGCCAGCAGCCCAAACAGGGGAGGTGGCTACACCTTC.

The rearrangement joins TRBV10-3 to TRBJ1-5; the D gene is possibly TRBD1 (5 bases). CDR3 size: 13 residues. Per germline, CDR1 ENHRY and CDR2 SYGVKD. V was shortened by 5 bases and J by 10 bases, with 15 bases between the two germline ends. In nucleotides, the CDR3 is TGTGCCATCAGTCGGGACTCTGTGGAACCCCAGCATTTT. Translation: CAISRDSVEPQHF.

This clone was seen only a few times. The V gene is TRBV19, the J gene TRBJ1-1; D remains ambiguous. V shed 1 base and J shed 6 bases, with 24 bases lying between them. Germline V CDR1 and CDR2: LNHDA, SQIVND (reference sequence). The CDR3 has 18 residues. The CDR3 sequence: CASSIGVYIFDGEAEAFF. The CDR3 nucleotides read TGTGCCAGTAGTATAGGAGTTTATATCTTCGACGGGGAAGCTGAAGCTTTCTTT. The full variable domain, completed using reference TRBV19 and TRBJ1-1, is DGGITQSPKYLFRKEGQNVTLSCEQNLNHDAMYWYRQDPGQGLRLIYYSQIVNDFQKGDIAEGYSVSREKKESFPLTVTSAQKNPTAFYLCASSIGVYIFDGEAEAFFGQGTRLTVV.

This clone was observed a few times. The chain uses TRBV13 and TRBJ2-7; 10 bases match TRBD1. The CDR3 loop spans 19 amino acids. With 6 bases clipped from V and 5 bases from J, the junction kept 22 bases outside the gene matches. Per the germline V gene, CDR1 is PRHDT and CDR2 is FYEKMQ (reference sequence). The CDR3 is CASSSIWDTPDRGRNEQYF. CDR3 coding DNA: TGTGCCAGCAGTTCAATATGGGATACCCCGGACAGGGGGAGAAACGAGCAGTACTTC. Supplemented by reference TRBV13 and TRBJ2-7, the full variable domain reads AAGVIQSPRHLIKEKRETATLKCYPIPRHDTVYWYQQGPGQDPQFLISFYEKMQSDKGSIPDRFSAQQFSDYHSELNMSSLELGDSALYFCASSSIWDTPDRGRNEQYFGPGTRLTVT.

This clone was observed once. CDR3: CASSLDSPLSGYTF. The CDR3 bases are TGCGCCAGCAGCTTGGACAGTCCCTTGAGCGGCTACACCTTC. The chain employs TRBV5-1 and TRBJ1-2; D call uncertain. V was trimmed by 0 bases and J by 8 bases, leaving 14 bases between them. This CDR3 contains 14 residues. CDR1 and CDR2 from the germline V gene are SGHRS and YFSETQ.

This chain connects TRBV30 to TRBJ1-6, with TRBD1 as a possible D gene (6 bases). The CDR3 loop spans 12 amino acids. Germline CDR1 reads GTSNPN; CDR2 reads SVGIG (reference sequence). The V end was cut by 4 bases, the J end by 7 bases, with 8 bases between. CDR3 loop: CAWNQGNSPLHF. The CDR3 DNA reads TGTGCCTGGAACCAGGGGAATTCACCCCTCCACTTT. Full variable domain (rest looked up from reference TRBV30 and TRBJ1-6): SQTIHQWPATLVQPVGSPLSLECTVEGTSNPNLYWYRQAAGRGLQLLFYSVGIGQISSEVPQNLSASRPQDRQFILSSKKLLLSDSGFYLCAWNQGNSPLHFGNGTRLTVT.

To note about this clone: The junction departs from germline at one end; a sequencing error may be responsible. The chain has TRBV7-8 and TRBJ1-2; possible D gene TRBD1, 5 bases. The CDR3 length is 14 residues. Germline values: CDR1 SGHVS, CDR2 FQNEAQ. The CDR3 nucleotides read TGTGCCAGCAGCTTAGCATCCGGGGACTACGGCTACACCTTC. Its translation: CASSLASGDYGYTF.

The chain employs TRBV5-4 and TRBJ1-2, with D perhaps matching TRBD1 (6 bases). V lost 4 bases, J lost 2 bases, and 9 bases lay in between. Germline V lookup: CDR1 SGHNT, CDR2 YYREEE (reference sequence). The length of the CDR3 is 13 residues. The CDR3 loop is CASSQDSNYGYTF. In nucleotides, the CDR3 is TGTGCCAGCAGCCAGGACAGCAACTATGGCTACACCTTC.

The J gene is TRBJ1-4, the V gene TRBV28; D is unresolved. Trimming left V 4 bases short and J 8 bases short, with 20 bases between. Per the germline V gene, CDR1 is MDHEN and CDR2 is SYDVKM. The CDR3 spans 16 residues. The CDR3 is CASSSRPALYGEKLFF. CDR3 DNA: TGTGCCAGCAGTTCCCGCCCGGCGCTCTACGGGGAAAAACTGTTTTTT.

This clone occurred a few times. The rearrangement links TRBV27 to TRBJ1-6; D possibly corresponds to TRBD1 (5 bases). Germline V gene lookup returns CDR1 MNHEY and CDR2 SMNVEV (reference sequence). Trimming removed 9 bases at V and 8 bases at J, with 26 bases between. The CDR3 runs 17 residues. DNA for the CDR3: TGTGCCAGAGCCGGGGGGGTCGGCTGCAAGGACCATTCACCCCTCCACTTT. Its translation is CARAGGVGCKDHSPLHF.